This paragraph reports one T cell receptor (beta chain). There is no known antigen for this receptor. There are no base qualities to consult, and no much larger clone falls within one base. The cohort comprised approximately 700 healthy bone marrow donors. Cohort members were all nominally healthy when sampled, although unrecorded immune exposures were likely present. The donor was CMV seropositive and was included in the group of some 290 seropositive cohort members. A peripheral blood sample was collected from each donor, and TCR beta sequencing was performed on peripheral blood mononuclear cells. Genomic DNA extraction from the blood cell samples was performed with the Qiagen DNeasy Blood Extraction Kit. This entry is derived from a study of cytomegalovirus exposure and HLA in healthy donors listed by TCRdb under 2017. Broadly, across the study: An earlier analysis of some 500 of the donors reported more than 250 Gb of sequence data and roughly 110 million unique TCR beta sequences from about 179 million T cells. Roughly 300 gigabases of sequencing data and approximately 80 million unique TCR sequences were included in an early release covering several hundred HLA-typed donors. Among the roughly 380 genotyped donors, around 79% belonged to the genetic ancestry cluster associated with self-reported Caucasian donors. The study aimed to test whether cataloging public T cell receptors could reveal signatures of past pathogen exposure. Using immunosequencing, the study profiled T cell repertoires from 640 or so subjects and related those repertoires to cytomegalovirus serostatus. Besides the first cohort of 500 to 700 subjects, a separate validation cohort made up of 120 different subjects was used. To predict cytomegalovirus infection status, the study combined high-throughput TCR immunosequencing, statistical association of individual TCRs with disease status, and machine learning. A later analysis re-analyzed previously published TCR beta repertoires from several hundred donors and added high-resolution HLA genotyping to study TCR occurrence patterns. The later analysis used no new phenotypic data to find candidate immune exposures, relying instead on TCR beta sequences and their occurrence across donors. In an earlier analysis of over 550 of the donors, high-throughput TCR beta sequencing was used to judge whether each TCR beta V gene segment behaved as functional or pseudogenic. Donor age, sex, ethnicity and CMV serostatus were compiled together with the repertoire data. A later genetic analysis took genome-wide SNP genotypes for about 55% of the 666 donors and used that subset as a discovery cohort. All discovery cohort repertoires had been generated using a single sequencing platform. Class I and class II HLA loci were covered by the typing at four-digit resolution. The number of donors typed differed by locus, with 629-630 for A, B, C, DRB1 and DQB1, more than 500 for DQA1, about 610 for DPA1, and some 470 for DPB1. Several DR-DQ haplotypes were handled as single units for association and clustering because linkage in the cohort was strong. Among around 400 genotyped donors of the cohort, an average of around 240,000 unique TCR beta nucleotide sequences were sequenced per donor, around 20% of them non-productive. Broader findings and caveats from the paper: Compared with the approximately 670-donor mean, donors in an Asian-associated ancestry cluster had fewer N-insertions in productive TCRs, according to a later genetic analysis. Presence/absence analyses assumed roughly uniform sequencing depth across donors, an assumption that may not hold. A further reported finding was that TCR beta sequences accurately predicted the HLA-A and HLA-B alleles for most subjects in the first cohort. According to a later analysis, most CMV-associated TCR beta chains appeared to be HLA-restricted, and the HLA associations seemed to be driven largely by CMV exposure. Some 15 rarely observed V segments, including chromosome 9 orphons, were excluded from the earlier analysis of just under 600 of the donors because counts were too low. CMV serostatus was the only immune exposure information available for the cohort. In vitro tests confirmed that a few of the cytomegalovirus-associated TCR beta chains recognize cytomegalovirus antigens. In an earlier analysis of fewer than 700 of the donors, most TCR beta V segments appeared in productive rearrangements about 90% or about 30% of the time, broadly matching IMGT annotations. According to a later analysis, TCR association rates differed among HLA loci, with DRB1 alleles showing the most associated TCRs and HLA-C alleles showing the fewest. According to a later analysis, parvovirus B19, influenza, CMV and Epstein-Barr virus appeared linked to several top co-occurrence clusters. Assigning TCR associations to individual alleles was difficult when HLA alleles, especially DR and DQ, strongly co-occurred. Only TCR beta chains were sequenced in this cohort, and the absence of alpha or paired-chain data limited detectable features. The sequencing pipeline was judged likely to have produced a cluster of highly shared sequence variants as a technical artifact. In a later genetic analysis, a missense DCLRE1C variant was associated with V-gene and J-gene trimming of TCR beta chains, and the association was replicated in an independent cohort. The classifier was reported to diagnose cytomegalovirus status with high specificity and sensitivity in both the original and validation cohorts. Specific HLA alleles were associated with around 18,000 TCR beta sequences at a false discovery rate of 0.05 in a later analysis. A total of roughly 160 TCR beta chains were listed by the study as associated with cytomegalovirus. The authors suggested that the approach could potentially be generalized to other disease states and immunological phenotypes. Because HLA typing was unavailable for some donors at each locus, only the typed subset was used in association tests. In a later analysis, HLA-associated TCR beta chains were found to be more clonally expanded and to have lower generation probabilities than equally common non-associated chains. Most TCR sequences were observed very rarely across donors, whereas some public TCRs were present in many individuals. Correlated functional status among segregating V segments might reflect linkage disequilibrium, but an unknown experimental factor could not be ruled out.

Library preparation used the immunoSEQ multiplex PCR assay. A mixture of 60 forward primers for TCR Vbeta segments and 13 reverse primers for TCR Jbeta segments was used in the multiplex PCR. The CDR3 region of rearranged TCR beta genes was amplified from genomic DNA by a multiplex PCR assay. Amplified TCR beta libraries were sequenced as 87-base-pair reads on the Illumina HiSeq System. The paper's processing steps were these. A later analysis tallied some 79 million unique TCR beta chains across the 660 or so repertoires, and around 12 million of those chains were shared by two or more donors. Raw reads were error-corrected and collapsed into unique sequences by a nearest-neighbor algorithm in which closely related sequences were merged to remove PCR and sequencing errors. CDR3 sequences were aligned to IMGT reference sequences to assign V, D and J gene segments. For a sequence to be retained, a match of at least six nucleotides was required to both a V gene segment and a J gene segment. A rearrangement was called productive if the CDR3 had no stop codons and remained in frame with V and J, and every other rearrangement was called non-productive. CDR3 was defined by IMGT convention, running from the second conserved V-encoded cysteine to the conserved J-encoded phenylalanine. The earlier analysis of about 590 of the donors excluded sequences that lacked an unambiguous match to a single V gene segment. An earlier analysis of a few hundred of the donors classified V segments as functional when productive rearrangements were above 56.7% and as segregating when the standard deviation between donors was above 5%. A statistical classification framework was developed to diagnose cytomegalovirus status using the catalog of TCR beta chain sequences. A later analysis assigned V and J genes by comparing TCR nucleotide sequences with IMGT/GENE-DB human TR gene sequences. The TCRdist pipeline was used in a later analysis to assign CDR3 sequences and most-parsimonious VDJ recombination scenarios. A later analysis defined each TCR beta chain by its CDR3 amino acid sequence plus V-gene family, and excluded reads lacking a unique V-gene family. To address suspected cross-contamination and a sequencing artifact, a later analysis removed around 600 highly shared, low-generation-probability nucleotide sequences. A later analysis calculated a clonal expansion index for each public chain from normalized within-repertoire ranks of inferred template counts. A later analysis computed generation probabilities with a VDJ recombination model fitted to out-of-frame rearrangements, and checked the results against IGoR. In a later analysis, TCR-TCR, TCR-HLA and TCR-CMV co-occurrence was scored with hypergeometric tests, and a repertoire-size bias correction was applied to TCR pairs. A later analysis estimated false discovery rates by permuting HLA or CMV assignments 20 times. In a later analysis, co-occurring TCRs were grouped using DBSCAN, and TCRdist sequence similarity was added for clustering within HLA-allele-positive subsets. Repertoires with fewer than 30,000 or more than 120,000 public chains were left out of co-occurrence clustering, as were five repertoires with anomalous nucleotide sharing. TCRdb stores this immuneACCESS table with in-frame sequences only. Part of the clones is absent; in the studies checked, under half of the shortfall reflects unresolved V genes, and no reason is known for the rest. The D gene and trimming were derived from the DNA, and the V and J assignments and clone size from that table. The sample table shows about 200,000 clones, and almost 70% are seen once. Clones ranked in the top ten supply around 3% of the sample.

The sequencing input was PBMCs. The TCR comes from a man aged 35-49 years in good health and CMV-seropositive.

The encoded CDR3 is CSARQGARNGYTF. The sequenced DNA: TGCAGCGCCCGACAGGGGGCACGGAATGGCTACACCTTC. The chain links TRBV29-1 with TRBJ1-2; 10 nucleotides in the junction match TRBD1. The junction shows trimming of 7 bases on V and 6 bases on J, and the gene matches do not reach 8 bases of it. From a lookup of the germline V gene, CDR1 and CDR2 are SQVTM and ANQGSEA. The cysteine opens and the phenylalanine closes a CDR3 of 13 amino acids. The sequence is cut down to CDR3 DNA, 39 bases in frame from base 1.